Given below is one TCR beta chain in context. Its antigen is undetermined. The CDR3 sequence is 14 residues long. Deletions cut 7 bases from V and 3 bases from J, with 16 bases between. The germline V gene has CDR1 SNHLY and CDR2 FYNNEI. The sample belongs to a study of T cells in Graves' hyperthyroidism and ophthalmopathy. Study context: At the time of initial diagnosis and before any treatment, peripheral blood was collected.

Study-level findings and limits: Peripheral blood also featured most of the thyroid clonotypes expanded above 0.001.

Lactation, pregnancy, other autoimmune disease or uncontrolled infection excluded patients. PBMCs stemmed from around 10 ml fresh peripheral blood. There were TCR beta CDR3 regions amplified from RNA transcripts. A first-round RT-PCR of the TCR CDR3 used the HTBI primer set. TCRdb analysed the multiplex PCR reads with MiXCR anew, one entry per CDR3 protein. The sample contains 500,000 to 600,000 distinct CDR3 sequences, nearly 20% of which appear only once. The chain combines TRBV2 with TRBJ2-7; no firm D call. This clonotype originated in a man aged 35-49 years with Graves' ophthalmopathy. The sequenced material came from blood. In DNA form, the CDR3 reads TGTGCCAGCACCCCCAAGGACGCTGGCTACGAGCAGTACTTC. Protein product: CASTPKDAGYEQYF. Based on the CDR3 plus reference TRBV2 and TRBJ2-7, the full variable domain is EPEVTQTPSHQVTQMGQEVILRCVPISNHLYFYWYRQILGQKVEFLVSFYNNEISEKSEIFDDQFSVERPDGSNFTLKIRSTKLEDSAMYFCASTPKDAGYEQYFGPGTRLTVT.